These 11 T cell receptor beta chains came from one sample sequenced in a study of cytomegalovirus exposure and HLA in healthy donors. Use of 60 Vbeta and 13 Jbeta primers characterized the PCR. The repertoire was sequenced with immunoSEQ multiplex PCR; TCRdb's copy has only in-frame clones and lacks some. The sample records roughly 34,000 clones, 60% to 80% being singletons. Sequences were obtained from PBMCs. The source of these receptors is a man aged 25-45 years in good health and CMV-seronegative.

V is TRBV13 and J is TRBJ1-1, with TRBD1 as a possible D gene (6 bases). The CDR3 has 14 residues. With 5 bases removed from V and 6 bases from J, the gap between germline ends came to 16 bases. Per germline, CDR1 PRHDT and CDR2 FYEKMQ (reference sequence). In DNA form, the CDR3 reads TGTGCCAGCAGCGCAGAGGGGGACCTGGCTGAAGCTTTCTTT. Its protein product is CASSAEGDLAEAFF.

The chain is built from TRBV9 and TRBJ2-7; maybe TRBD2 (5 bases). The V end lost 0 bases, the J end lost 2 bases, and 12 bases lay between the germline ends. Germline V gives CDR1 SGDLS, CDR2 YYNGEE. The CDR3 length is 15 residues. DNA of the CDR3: TGTGCCAGCAGCGTAGGGAGCGGAGCCCCCTACGAGCAGTACTTC. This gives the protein CASSVGSGAPYEQYF.

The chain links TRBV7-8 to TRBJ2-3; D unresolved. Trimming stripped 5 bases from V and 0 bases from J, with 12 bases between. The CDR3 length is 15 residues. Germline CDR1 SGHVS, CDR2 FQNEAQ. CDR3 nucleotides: TGTGCCAGCAGCCGACGACAAGCTAGCACAGATACGCAGTATTTT. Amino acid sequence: CASSRRQASTDTQYF.

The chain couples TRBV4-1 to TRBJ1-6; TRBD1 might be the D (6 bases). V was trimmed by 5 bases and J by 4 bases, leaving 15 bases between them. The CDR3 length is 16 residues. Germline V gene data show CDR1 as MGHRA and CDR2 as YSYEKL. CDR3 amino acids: CASSSPGQRYNSPLHF. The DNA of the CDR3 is TGCGCCAGCAGCTCCCCTGGACAGAGGTATAATTCACCCCTCCACTTT.

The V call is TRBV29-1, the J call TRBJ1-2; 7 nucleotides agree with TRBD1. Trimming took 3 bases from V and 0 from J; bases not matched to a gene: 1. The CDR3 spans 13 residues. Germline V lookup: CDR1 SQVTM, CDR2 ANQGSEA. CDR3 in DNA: TGCAGCGTTGAGGGGACAGCTAACTATGGCTACACCTTC. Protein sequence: CSVEGTANYGYTF.

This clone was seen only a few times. The CDR3 coding sequence is TGTGCCAGCAGCCAAGAGTGGCAGGGGGCAAGCGGCTACACCTTC. Translation gives CASSQEWQGASGYTF. This sequence joins TRBV4-2 and TRBJ1-2; 8 bases are a match to TRBD1. Germline V gene data show CDR1 as LGHNA and CDR2 as YNFKEQ. After removal of 0 bases from V and 8 bases from J, the junction contained 8 bases not matched to a gene. The CDR3 extends over 15 amino acids.

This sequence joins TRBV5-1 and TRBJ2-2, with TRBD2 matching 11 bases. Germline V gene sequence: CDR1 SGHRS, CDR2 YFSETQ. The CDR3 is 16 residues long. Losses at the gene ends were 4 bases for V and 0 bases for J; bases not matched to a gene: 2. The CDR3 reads CASSRSGGANTGELFF. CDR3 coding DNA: TGCGCCAGCAGCCGTAGCGGGGGGGCGAACACCGGGGAGCTGTTTTTT.

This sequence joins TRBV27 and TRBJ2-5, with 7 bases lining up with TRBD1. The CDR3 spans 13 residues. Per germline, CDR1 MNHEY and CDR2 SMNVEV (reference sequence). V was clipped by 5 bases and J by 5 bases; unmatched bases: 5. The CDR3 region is CASSLTGDETQYF. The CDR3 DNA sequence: TGTGCCAGCAGTCTAACAGGGGATGAGACCCAGTACTTC.

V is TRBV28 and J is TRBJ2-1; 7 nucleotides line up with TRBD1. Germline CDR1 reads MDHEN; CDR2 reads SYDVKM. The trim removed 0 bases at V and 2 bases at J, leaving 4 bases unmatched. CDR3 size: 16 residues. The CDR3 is CASSLWSQGAYNEQFF. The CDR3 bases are TGTGCCAGCAGTTTATGGTCGCAGGGGGCCTACAATGAGCAGTTCTTC.

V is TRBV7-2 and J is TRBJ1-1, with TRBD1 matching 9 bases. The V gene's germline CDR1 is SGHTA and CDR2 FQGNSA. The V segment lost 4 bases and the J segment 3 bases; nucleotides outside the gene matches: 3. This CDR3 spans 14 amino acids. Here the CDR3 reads CASSSGQGHTEAFF. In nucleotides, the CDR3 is TGTGCCAGCAGCTCGGGACAGGGTCACACTGAAGCTTTCTTT.

The CDR3 nucleotides are TGTGCCACCAGCCCCCGCGGAGGGAGGTACGAGCAGTACTTC. Protein: CATSPRGGRYEQYF. V and J are TRBV15 and TRBJ2-7; D possibly corresponds to TRBD2 (6 bases). V lost 5 bases and J 4 bases, leaving 15 bases between the germline ends. CDR1 is LNHNV, CDR2 YYDKDF, per germline (reference sequence). The length of the CDR3 is 14 residues.